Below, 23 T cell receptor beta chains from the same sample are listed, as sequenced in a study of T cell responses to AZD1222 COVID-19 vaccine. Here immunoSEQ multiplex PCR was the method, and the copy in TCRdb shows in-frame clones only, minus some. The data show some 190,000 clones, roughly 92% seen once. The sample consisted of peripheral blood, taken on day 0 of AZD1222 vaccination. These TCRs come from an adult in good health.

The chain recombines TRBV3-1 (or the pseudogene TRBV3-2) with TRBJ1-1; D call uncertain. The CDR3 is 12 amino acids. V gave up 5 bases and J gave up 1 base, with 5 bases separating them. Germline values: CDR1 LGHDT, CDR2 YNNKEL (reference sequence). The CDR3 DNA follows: TGTGCCAGCAGCAGACAGAACACTGAAGCTTTCTTT. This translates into CASSRQNTEAFF.

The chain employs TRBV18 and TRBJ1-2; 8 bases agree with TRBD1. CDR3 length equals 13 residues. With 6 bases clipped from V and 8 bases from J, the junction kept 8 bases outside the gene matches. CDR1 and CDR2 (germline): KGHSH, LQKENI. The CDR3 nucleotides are TGTGCCAGCTCTAACGGACAGGGCGAAGGCTACACCTTC. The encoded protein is CASSNGQGEGYTF.

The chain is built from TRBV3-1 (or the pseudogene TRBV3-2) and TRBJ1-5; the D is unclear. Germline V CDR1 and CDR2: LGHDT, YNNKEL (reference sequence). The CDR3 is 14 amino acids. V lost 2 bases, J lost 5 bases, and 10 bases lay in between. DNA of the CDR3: TGTGCCAGCAGCCAATACCGGGTAGATCAGCCCCAGCATTTT. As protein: CASSQYRVDQPQHF.

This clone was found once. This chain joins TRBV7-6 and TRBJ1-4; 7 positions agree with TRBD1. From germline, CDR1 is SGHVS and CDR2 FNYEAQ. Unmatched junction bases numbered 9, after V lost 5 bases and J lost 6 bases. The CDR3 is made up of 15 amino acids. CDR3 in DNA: TGTGCCAGCAGCCGACAGGGATTGAGGGATGAAAAACTGTTTTTT. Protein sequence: CASSRQGLRDEKLFF.

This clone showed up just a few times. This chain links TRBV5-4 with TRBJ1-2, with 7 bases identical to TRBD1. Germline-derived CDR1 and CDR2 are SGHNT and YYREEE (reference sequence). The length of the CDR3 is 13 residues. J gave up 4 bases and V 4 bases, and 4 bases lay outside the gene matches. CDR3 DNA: TGTGCCAGCAGCCCGGACAGGAGCTATGGCTACACCTTC. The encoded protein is CASSPDRSYGYTF.

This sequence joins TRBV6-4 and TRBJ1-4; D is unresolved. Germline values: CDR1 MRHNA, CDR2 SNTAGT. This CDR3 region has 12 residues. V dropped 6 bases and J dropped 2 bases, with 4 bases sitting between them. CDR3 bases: TGTGCCAGCAGGCCGACTAATGAAAAACTGTTTTTT. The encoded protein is CASRPTNEKLFF.

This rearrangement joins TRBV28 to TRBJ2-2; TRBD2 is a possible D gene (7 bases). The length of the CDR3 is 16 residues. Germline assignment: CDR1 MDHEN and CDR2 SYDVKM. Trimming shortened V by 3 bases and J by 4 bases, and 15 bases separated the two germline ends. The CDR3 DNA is TGTGCCAGCAGTTTGGGCGGGGGCGCGGGCACCGGGGAGCTGTTTTTT. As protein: CASSLGGGAGTGELFF.

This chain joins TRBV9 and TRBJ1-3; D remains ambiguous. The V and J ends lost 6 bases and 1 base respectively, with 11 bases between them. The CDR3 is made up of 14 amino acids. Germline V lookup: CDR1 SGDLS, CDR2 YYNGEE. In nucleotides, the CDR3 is TGTGCCAGCACTATGGAGCCGTCTGGAAACACCATATATTTT. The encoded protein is CASTMEPSGNTIYF.

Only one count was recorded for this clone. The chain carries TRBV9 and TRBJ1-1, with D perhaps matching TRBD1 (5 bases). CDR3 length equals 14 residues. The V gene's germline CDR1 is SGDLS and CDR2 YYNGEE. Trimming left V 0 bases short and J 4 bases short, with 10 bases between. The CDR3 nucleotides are TGTGCCAGCAGCGTAGCCCTGGGGGGCACTGAAGCTTTCTTT. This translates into CASSVALGGTEAFF.

The DNA of the CDR3 is TGTGCTAGTGGCCAAGGACAGGGAGGAAACACCATATATTTT. This sequence encodes CASGQGQGGNTIYF. V is TRBV12-5 and J is TRBJ1-3; TRBD1 matches at 8 bases. CDR1 is LGHNT and CDR2 is FRNRAP in the germline V gene. V shed 6 bases, J shed 4 bases, and the junction held 5 bases outside the gene matches. The CDR3 covers 14 residues.

The CDR3 DNA follows: TGTGCCAGTAGTATAACCCGGAGGGGTGAAGCTTTCTTT. This gives the protein CASSITRRGEAFF. The chain is built from TRBV19 and TRBJ1-1; D may be TRBD1 (5 bases). The V gene's germline CDR1 is LNHDA and CDR2 SQIVND (reference sequence). CDR3 length: 13 residues. V dropped 2 bases and J dropped 7 bases, with 11 bases sitting between them.

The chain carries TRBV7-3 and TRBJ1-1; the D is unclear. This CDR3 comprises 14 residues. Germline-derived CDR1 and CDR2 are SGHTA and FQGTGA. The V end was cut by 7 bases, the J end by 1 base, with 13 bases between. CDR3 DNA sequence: TGTGCCAGCACCGACCATCCGGGGAACACTGAAGCTTTCTTT. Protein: CASTDHPGNTEAFF.

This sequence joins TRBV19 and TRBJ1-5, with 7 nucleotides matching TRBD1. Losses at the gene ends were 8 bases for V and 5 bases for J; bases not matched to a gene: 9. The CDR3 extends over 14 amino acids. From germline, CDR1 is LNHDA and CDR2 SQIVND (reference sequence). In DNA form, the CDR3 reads TGTGCCAGTGGGCTCCGGGACAGCCATCAGCCCCAGCATTTT. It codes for CASGLRDSHQPQHF.

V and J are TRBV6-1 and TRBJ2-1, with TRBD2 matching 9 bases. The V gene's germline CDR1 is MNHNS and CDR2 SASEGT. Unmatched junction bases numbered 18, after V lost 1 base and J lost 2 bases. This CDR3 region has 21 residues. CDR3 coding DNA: TGTGCCAGCAGTGAAGAGCAATTAGGGACTAGCCTCCTGATGACCTACAATGAGCAGTTCTTC. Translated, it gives CASSEEQLGTSLLMTYNEQFF.

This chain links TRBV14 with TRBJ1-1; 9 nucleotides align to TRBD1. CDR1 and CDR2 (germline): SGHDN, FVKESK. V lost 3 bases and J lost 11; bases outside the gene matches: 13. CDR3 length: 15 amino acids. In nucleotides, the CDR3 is TGTGCCAGCAGCCAGACGGACAGGGGTCGGTTTGGGGCTTTCTTT. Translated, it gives CASSQTDRGRFGAFF. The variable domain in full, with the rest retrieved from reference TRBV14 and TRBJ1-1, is EAGVTQFPSHSVIEKGQTVTLRCDPISGHDNLYWYRRVMGKEIKFLLHFVKESKQDESGMPNNRFLAERTGGTYSTLKVQPAELEDSGVYFCASSQTDRGRFGAFFGQGTRLTVV.

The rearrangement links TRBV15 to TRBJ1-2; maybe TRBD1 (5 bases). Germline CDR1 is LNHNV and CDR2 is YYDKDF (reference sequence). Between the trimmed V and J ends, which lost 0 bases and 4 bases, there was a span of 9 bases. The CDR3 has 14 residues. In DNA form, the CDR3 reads TGTGCCACCAGCAGAGACGGGGGAATCTATGGCTACACCTTC. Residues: CATSRDGGIYGYTF.

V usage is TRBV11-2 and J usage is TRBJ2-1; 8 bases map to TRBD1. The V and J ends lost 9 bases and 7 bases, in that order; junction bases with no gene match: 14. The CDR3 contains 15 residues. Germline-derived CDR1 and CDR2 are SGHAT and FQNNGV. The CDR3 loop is CASIPGQVIGNEQFF. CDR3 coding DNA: TGTGCCAGTATCCCGGGACAGGTAATCGGTAATGAGCAGTTCTTC.

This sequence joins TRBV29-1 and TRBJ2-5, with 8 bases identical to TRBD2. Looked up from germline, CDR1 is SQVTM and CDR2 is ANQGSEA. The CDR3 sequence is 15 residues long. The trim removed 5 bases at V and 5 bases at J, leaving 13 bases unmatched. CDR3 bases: TGCAGCGTTTCTGTGGGCGGGGGGCCACTCGAGACCCAGTACTTC. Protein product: CSVSVGGGPLETQYF.

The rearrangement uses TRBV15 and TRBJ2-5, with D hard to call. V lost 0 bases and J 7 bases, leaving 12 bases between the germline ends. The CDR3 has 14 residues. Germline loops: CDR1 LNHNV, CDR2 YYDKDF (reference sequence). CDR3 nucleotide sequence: TGTGCCACCAGCAGAGATTCTAGAAGGGCGACCCAGTACTTC. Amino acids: CATSRDSRRATQYF.

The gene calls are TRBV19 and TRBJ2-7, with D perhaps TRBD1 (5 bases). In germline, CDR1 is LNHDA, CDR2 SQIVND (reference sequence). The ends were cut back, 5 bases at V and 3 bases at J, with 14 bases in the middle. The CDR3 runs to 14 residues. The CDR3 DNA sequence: TGTGCCAGTAGTCCCGGGTTGGGGCGCTACGAGCAGTACTTC. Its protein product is CASSPGLGRYEQYF.

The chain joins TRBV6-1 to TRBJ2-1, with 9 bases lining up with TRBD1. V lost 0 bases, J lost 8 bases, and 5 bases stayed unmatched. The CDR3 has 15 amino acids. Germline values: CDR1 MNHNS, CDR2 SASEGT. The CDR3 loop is CASSEAGTGLDEQFF. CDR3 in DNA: TGTGCCAGCAGTGAAGCTGGGACAGGGCTCGATGAGCAGTTCTTC.

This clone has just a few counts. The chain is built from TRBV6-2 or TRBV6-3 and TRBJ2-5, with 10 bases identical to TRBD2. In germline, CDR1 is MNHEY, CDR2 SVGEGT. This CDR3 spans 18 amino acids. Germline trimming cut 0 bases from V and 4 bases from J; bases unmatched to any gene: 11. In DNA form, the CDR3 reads TGTGCCAGCAGTTACTCGAGGAGCGGGGGGGCAGGTAGAGAGACCCAGTACTTC. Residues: CASSYSRSGGAGRETQYF.

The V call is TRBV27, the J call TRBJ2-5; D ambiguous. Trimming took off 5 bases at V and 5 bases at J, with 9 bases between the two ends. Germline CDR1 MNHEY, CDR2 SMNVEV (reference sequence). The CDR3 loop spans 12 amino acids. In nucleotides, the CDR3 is TGTGCCAGCAGTCCCACCGGGGAGACCCAGTACTTC. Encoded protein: CASSPTGETQYF.